These 30 T cell receptor beta chains originate from one sample sequenced in a study of blood T cell repertoires in COVID-19. Measured with immunoSEQ multiplex PCR; TCRdb has only the in-frame clones, and not every one. The sample lists about 190,000 clones, less than 85% occurring once. The material sequenced was peripheral blood. The receptors derive from a man aged 45 to 65 who had recovered from COVID-19.

The V call is TRBV4-3, the J call TRBJ2-2, with no clear D. Germline lookup yields CDR1 LGHNA and CDR2 YSLEER. The ends were cut back, 1 base at V and 2 bases at J, with 11 bases in the middle. The CDR3 extends over 16 amino acids. DNA of the CDR3: TGCGCCAGCAGCCAAGTTTACACAGCCAACACCGGGGAGCTGTTTTTT. It specifies CASSQVYTANTGELFF.

There are many counts of this clone. The rearrangement uses TRBV29-1 and TRBJ1-1, with a weak D call TRBD1 (5 bases). CDR1 and CDR2 (germline): SQVTM, ANQGSEA. The CDR3 totals 12 residues. The germline V and J ends were trimmed by 7 bases and 2 bases, with 11 bases remaining between them. The CDR3 is CSDATVNTEAFF. The DNA of the CDR3 is TGCAGCGATGCGACAGTTAACACTGAAGCTTTCTTT.

V usage is TRBV4-3 and J usage is TRBJ2-5; a possible D gene is TRBD1 (5 bases). The V gene lost 0 bases and the J gene lost 7 bases, with 15 bases spanning the gap. Per the germline V gene, CDR1 is LGHNA and CDR2 is YSLEER. The CDR3 covers 15 residues. The CDR3 DNA reads as TGCGCCAGCAGCCAAGACGACAGCCTCGGTGGGACCCAGTACTTC. Protein sequence: CASSQDDSLGGTQYF.

CDR3 in amino acids: CASSLRGDEQFF. The CDR3 nucleotides read TGTGCCAGCAGCCTTAGGGGCGATGAGCAGTTCTTC. The V gene is TRBV7-2, the J gene TRBJ2-1; D is perhaps TRBD1 (5 bases). CDR1 and CDR2 from the germline V gene are SGHTA and FQGNSA. With 5 bases removed from V and 8 bases from J, the gap between germline ends came to 10 bases. There are 12 residues in the CDR3.

The J gene is TRBJ2-2, the V gene TRBV19; TRBD2 matches 10 bases. The CDR3 is made up of 16 amino acids. Germline V gene sequence: CDR1 LNHDA, CDR2 SQIVND (reference sequence). V lost 5 bases and J lost 4; bases outside the gene matches: 7. The CDR3 DNA sequence: TGTGCCAGTAGTCTCCAGCGGGGGGGGAGCACCGGGGAGCTGTTTTTT. Translated, it gives CASSLQRGGSTGELFF. Full variable domain (remainder filled in from reference TRBV19 and TRBJ2-2): DGGITQSPKYLFRKEGQNVTLSCEQNLNHDAMYWYRQDPGQGLRLIYYSQIVNDFQKGDIAEGYSVSREKKESFPLTVTSAQKNPTAFYLCASSLQRGGSTGELFFGEGSRLTVL.

The J gene is TRBJ1-1, the V gene TRBV18; 12 nucleotides line up with TRBD1. This CDR3 is 17 amino acids long. The J segment lost 3 bases and the V segment lost 4 bases, leaving 9 bases of the junction unmatched. CDR1 and CDR2 (germline): KGHSH, LQKENI. CDR3 in DNA: TGTGCCAGCTCACTTAGGGGACAGGGGGCTGGAGACACTGAAGCTTTCTTT. Amino acids: CASSLRGQGAGDTEAFF.

The CDR3 here is CASSETTSSGNTIYF. In DNA, the CDR3 is TGCGCCAGCAGCGAGACAACAAGCTCTGGAAACACCATATATTTT. The rearrangement joins TRBV5-1 to TRBJ1-3; D is unclear. The CDR3 runs 15 residues. The V and J ends lost 4 bases and 0 bases respectively, with 11 bases between them. The germline V gene has CDR1 SGHRS and CDR2 YFSETQ.

The rearrangement links TRBV7-9 to TRBJ2-7; TRBD1 aligns across 7 bases. The CDR3 covers 14 residues. The V and J ends lost 5 bases and 2 bases, in that order; junction bases with no gene match: 6. Germline loops: CDR1 SEHNR, CDR2 FQNEAQ (reference sequence). CDR3 nucleotides: TGTGCCAGCAGCCCCAGACAGGGAACCTACGAGCAGTACTTC. Amino acids: CASSPRQGTYEQYF.

This clone was observed many times. The rearrangement joins TRBV10-3 to TRBJ1-2; the match to TRBD1 covers 11 bases. Unmatched junction bases numbered 2, after V lost 4 bases and J lost 4 bases. The CDR3 is 14 amino acids. Germline assignment: CDR1 ENHRY and CDR2 SYGVKD. CDR3 DNA: TGTGCCATCAGTGGGACAGGGGGCCTCTATGGCTACACCTTC. Its protein product is CAISGTGGLYGYTF.

CDR3 sequence reads: CASGLITWGRMYF. CDR3 bases: TGTGCTAGTGGCCTAATCACCTGGGGCCGTATGTACTTC. The V call is TRBV12-5, the J call TRBJ2-7; TRBD1 might be the D (5 bases). There are 13 residues in the CDR3. CDR1 is LGHNT and CDR2 is FRNRAP in the germline V gene. The V end was cut by 6 bases, the J end by 12 bases, with 21 bases between.

CDR3 sequence (DNA): TGCGCCAGCAGCTCGTGGGGGCTAGCGGAGGGAGATACGCAGTATTTT. Protein product: CASSSWGLAEGDTQYF. The rearrangement links TRBV5-1 to TRBJ2-3, with D perhaps TRBD2 (7 bases). Between the trimmed V and J ends, which lost 3 bases and 5 bases, there was a span of 19 bases. The CDR3 is 16 amino acids. Looked up from germline, CDR1 is SGHRS and CDR2 is YFSETQ.

This sequence joins TRBV27 and TRBJ2-1, with 11 bases matching TRBD2. CDR1 and CDR2 from the germline V gene are MNHEY and SMNVEV (reference sequence). The CDR3 spans 17 residues. The V segment lost 5 bases and the J segment 6 bases; nucleotides outside the gene matches: 12. The DNA of the CDR3 is TGTGCCAGCAGTCCCCATCCACTAGCGGGAGAAGGCAATGAGCAGTTCTTC. Translating it yields CASSPHPLAGEGNEQFF.

The chain carries TRBV5-1 and TRBJ2-7, with a possible D match to TRBD1 (6 bases). The CDR3 extends over 17 amino acids. Germline V gene lookup returns CDR1 SGHRS and CDR2 YFSETQ. Trimming took off 0 bases at V and 4 bases at J, with 20 bases between the two ends. This chain's CDR3 is CASSLDLSTGSGYEQYF. The CDR3 DNA reads TGCGCCAGCAGCTTGGATCTCTCAACAGGGAGTGGGTACGAGCAGTACTTC. Supplemented by reference TRBV5-1 and TRBJ2-7, the full variable domain reads KAGVTQTPRYLIKTRGQQVTLSCSPISGHRSVSWYQQTPGQGLQFLFEYFSETQRNKGNFPGRFSGRQFSNSRSEMNVSTLELGDSALYLCASSLDLSTGSGYEQYFGPGTRLTVT.

The chain has TRBV7-9 and TRBJ2-1, with TRBD1 as a possible D gene (6 bases). The length of the CDR3 is 13 residues. V was pared by 1 base and J by 6 bases, with 7 bases between. CDR1 and CDR2 from the germline V gene are SEHNR and FQNEAQ (reference sequence). The CDR3 DNA is TGTGCCAGCAGCTTAGACAGGGCCAATGAGCAGTTCTTC. Its protein is CASSLDRANEQFF.

The rearrangement links TRBV5-6 to TRBJ2-4; no definite D call. V gave up 4 bases and J gave up 3 bases, with 23 bases separating them. Germline V gene lookup returns CDR1 SGHDT and CDR2 YYEEEE. The CDR3 is 18 residues long. The CDR3 coding sequence is TGTGCCAGCAGCCAGCTAAATAGCCTCTCATTTGACAAAAACATTCAGTACTTC. It translates to CASSQLNSLSFDKNIQYF.

This chain joins TRBV18 and TRBJ2-1; D is possibly TRBD1 (7 bases). V lost 3 bases and J 7 bases, leaving 16 bases between the germline ends. CDR1 is KGHSH and CDR2 is LQKENI in the germline V gene. The CDR3 has 15 residues. Here the CDR3 DNA reads TGTGCCAGCTCACCTCCGGAGACAGGGAGGAATGAGCAGTTCTTC. Translating it yields CASSPPETGRNEQFF.

The V and J genes are TRBV7-9 and TRBJ1-2; 9 nucleotides agree with TRBD1. Trimming cost V 5 bases and J 4 bases; bases outside gene matches: 5. This CDR3 is 14 amino acids long. Germline assignment: CDR1 SEHNR and CDR2 FQNEAQ (reference sequence). DNA of the CDR3: TGTGCCAGCAGCCCTGGGACAGGGACCTATGGCTACACCTTC. It specifies CASSPGTGTYGYTF. Drawing the rest from reference TRBV7-9 and TRBJ1-2, the complete variable domain is DTGVSQNPRHKITKRGQNVTFRCDPISEHNRLYWYRQTLGQGPEFLTYFQNEAQLEKSRLLSDRFSAERPKGSFSTLEIQRTEQGDSAMYLCASSPGTGTYGYTFGSGTRLTVV.

There are many counts of this clone. V gene TRBV28 combines with J gene TRBJ1-1; D might be TRBD1 (5 bases). The CDR3 has 15 amino acids. V was shortened by 8 bases and J by 4 bases, with 20 bases between the two germline ends. Germline V gives CDR1 MDHEN, CDR2 SYDVKM. In DNA, the CDR3 is TGTGCCAGCCTGATGGGGGGGTCGGTGGGCACTGAAGCTTTCTTT. Translating it yields CASLMGGSVGTEAFF.

The V gene is TRBV9, the J gene TRBJ2-7, with a possible D match to TRBD2 (6 bases). The CDR3 contains 14 residues. Trimming took 2 bases from V and 2 from J, leaving 11 bases between them. The germline V gene encodes CDR1 SGDLS and CDR2 YYNGEE. Here the CDR3 DNA reads TGTGCCAGCAGCGTCGCCGGGAGCCCCTACGAGCAGTACTTC. Its protein is CASSVAGSPYEQYF.

The chain links TRBV28 to TRBJ1-1; unclear D gene. The CDR3 has 15 amino acids. V lost 6 bases to trimming and J lost 4 bases, with 18 bases between them. Germline CDR1 is MDHEN and CDR2 is SYDVKM. The CDR3 nucleotides read TGTGCCAGCAGCTACTATATAACCGAGGGCACTGAAGCTTTCTTT. This translates into CASSYYITEGTEAFF.

This clone was seen a handful of times. This rearrangement joins TRBV28 to TRBJ2-7, with D hard to call. Trimming pared 3 bases from V and 3 bases from J, leaving 6 bases between. CDR3 length equals 12 residues. Germline V CDR1 and CDR2: MDHEN, SYDVKM. The CDR3 sequence is CASSFLDYEQYF. DNA of the CDR3: TGTGCCAGCAGTTTTCTAGACTACGAGCAGTACTTC. The full variable domain, its missing parts supplied by reference TRBV28 and TRBJ2-7, is DVKVTQSSRYLVKRTGEKVFLECVQDMDHENMFWYRQDPGLGLRLIYFSYDVKMKEKGDIPEGYSVSREKKERFSLILESASTNQTSMYLCASSFLDYEQYFGPGTRLTVT.

The chain carries TRBV27 and TRBJ1-1; no firm D call. Germline CDR1 MNHEY, CDR2 SMNVEV (reference sequence). The CDR3 is 13 residues long. V lost 1 base to trimming and J lost 8 bases, with 11 bases between them. CDR3 in amino acids: CASSLFRHTEAFF. The CDR3 nucleotides are TGTGCCAGCAGTTTATTCAGACATACCGAAGCTTTCTTT.

The chain couples TRBV11-2 to TRBJ2-7, with 10 positions matching TRBD2. Trimming removed 1 base from V and 2 bases from J; junction bases left unmatched: 5. The CDR3 has 16 amino acids. CDR1 and CDR2 (germline): SGHAT, FQNNGV. In nucleotides, the CDR3 is TGTGCCAGCAGCTTAGGATATACTAGCGGGACCTACGAGCAGTACTTC. Translation gives CASSLGYTSGTYEQYF.

V usage is TRBV5-1 and J usage is TRBJ2-5, with 8 bases aligning to TRBD1. Looked up from germline, CDR1 is SGHRS and CDR2 is YFSETQ. The CDR3 totals 15 residues. Trimming took 0 bases from V and 0 from J; bases not matched to a gene: 1. Here the CDR3 reads CASSLGQGNQETQYF. The CDR3 DNA sequence: TGCGCCAGCAGCTTGGGACAGGGGAACCAAGAGACCCAGTACTTC.

The V gene is TRBV4-2, the J gene TRBJ2-7, with TRBD2 identical over 9 bases. This CDR3 has 16 residues. V lost 0 bases to trimming and J lost 6 bases; unmatched junction nucleotides: 9. In germline, CDR1 is LGHNA, CDR2 YNFKEQ. CDR3 in amino acids: CASSQDWFAGGAEQYF. The CDR3 DNA reads as TGTGCCAGCAGCCAAGATTGGTTCGCGGGAGGGGCCGAGCAGTACTTC.

This clone was observed a few times. The chain is built from TRBV5-5 and TRBJ1-2; D perhaps matches TRBD1 (5 bases). The CDR3 spans 13 residues. The V gene lost 0 bases and the J gene lost 3 bases, with 6 bases spanning the gap. CDR1 and CDR2 from the germline V gene are SGHKS and YYEKEE (reference sequence). The CDR3 is CASSLVRDYGYTF. DNA for the CDR3: TGTGCCAGCAGCTTGGTCAGGGACTATGGCTACACCTTC.

The chain's CDR3 is CASSGPLQGHLYEQYF. The DNA for the CDR3 is TGTGCCAGCAGTGGTCCTCTCCAGGGCCACCTATACGAGCAGTACTTC. The J gene is TRBJ2-7, the V gene TRBV27; perhaps TRBD1 as D (5 bases). CDR1 and CDR2 from the germline V gene are MNHEY and SMNVEV (reference sequence). Deletions cut 5 bases from V and 4 bases from J, with 21 bases between. CDR3 length: 16 residues.

V is TRBV5-6 and J is TRBJ2-1; TRBD1 is a possible D gene (6 bases). The CDR3 totals 16 residues. Between the trimmed V and J ends, which lost 3 bases and 10 bases, there was a span of 23 bases. The germline V gene has CDR1 SGHDT and CDR2 YYEEEE. The CDR3 coding sequence is TGTGCCAGCAGCTACGCCGACTATGCTACGAGGGGGGAGCAGTTCTTC. The encoded protein is CASSYADYATRGEQFF.

The chain carries TRBV6-1 and TRBJ2-2; D uncertain. Germline V gives CDR1 MNHNS, CDR2 SASEGT. This CDR3 has 13 residues. V lost 0 bases, J lost 5 bases, and 4 bases lay in between. The CDR3: CASSEATTGELFF. CDR3 DNA: TGTGCCAGCAGTGAAGCCACAACCGGGGAGCTGTTTTTT.

The rearrangement links TRBV5-1 to TRBJ2-7; D ambiguous. The germline CDR1 and CDR2 sequences are SGHRS and YFSETQ. The V gene lost 2 bases and the J gene lost 0 bases, with 9 bases spanning the gap. The CDR3 spans 14 residues. The CDR3 DNA reads as TGCGCCAGCAGCTTTGAAACAGTCTCCTACGAGCAGTACTTC. This encodes CASSFETVSYEQYF.